This T cell receptor (beta chain) comes out of a study of T-cell reconstitution after alpha-beta-depleted transplantation in children (dated by TCRdb to the mid-2010s). About the full investigation: T-cell immune reconstitution after TCRalphabeta/CD19-depleted allogeneic hematopoietic cell transplantation in children was quantitatively tracked in the study by means of TCR repertoire profiling. Study-wide conclusions, independent of this receptor: The frequencies of hyperexpanded clones fell over the following months, and after one year, T-cell counts and TCRbeta diversity were mostly attributed to newly produced T cells. In some patients, the high TCRbeta diversity seen at day 60 was put down to recipient T cells and intrathymic progenitors that had survived conditioning. Apparently early alphabetaT-cell count recovery about two months after transplant reportedly relied on only several hundred rapidly expanded clones derived from non-depleted graft cells.

The germline V gene gives CDR1 as SGHRS and CDR2 as YFSETQ. The CDR3 spans 15 residues, from the cysteine through the phenylalanine. Of the read, only the CDR3 DNA is kept; its 45 bases are in frame from base 1. Trimming takes 1 base from V and 1 base from J, and the germline ends sit 10 bases apart. Many counts were recorded for this clonotype. Its antigen is currently not known. No much larger clonotype is one base removed from it; base qualities were not supplied. Library method: PCR. Sequenced using an Illumina HiSeq 2500. To normalize quantification of the TCRbeta repertoire, the TCR libraries were built with molecular barcoding that relied on unique molecular identifiers. TCRdb trimmed public reads at Q25 via fastp, called clones via MiXCR and kept in-frame beta chains. All rows with the same CDR3 protein become a single entry with the most common DNA and genes. The sample table lists 150,000 to 250,000 distinct CDR3 sequences, 5% to 6.5% of them with a count of one. The ten largest clones take up roughly 4.7% of the sample.

The treatment or condition label corresponds to: allogeneic hematopoietic cell transplantation with graft depleted of TCRalphabeta T cells and CD19 B cells. Transplant recipients were children who received TCRalphabeta/CD19-depleted allogeneic hematopoietic cell grafts. The specimen was PBMCs, collected before TCRalphabeta/CD19-depleted stem cell transplant. Rearrangement joined TRBV5-1 to TRBJ2-3; no D gene call is confident. This clonotype was obtained from a girl less than two years old with combined immunodeficiency, due to receive a stem cell transplant. Here the CDR3 is given as CASSLLQTGTDTQYF. Read as DNA, the sequence is TGCGCCAGCAGCTTGTTACAGACGGGCACAGATACGCAGTATTTT. Full variable domain (CDR3 extended with the reference TRBV5-1 and TRBJ2-3 proteins): KAGVTQTPRYLIKTRGQQVTLSCSPISGHRSVSWYQQTPGQGLQFLFEYFSETQRNKGNFPGRFSGRQFSNSRSEMNVSTLELGDSALYLCASSLLQTGTDTQYFGPGTRLTVL.